Included here is one T cell receptor beta chain sequence, with context. Libraries were prepared by immunoSEQ multiplex PCR; TCRdb keeps only in-frame clonotypes and omits some of them. Altogether hundreds of thousands of clones are present, 84% being singletons, with the ten largest covering roughly 8.6%. The data derive from a study of blood T cell repertoires in COVID-19. Study-level information: T cells, B-cell-depleted T cells, or PBMCs supplied cDNA or gDNA.

The J segment lost 8 bases and the V segment lost 5 bases, leaving 11 bases of the junction unmatched. Germline lookup yields CDR1 MRHNA and CDR2 SNTAGT. The CDR3 sequence is 14 residues long. V is TRBV6-4 and J is TRBJ1-2; 7 bases are shared with TRBD1. Sequences were obtained from peripheral blood. The receptor was isolated from a human donor in a cohort sampled during active COVID-19. In nucleotides, the CDR3 is TGTGCCAGCAGTTCAACCTCGAGGGGGCTCGGCTACACCTTC. Translation: CASSSTSRGLGYTF.